This T cell receptor (beta chain) originates from a study of shared clonotypes between healthy human individuals. Regarding this clone: Antigen specificity is unknown.

The germline gives CDR1 MNHEY, CDR2 SMNVEV (reference sequence). V gave up 8 bases and J gave up 6 bases, with 19 bases separating them. CDR3 size: 15 residues. The repertoire was sequenced with immunoSEQ multiplex PCR; TCRdb's copy has only in-frame clones and lacks some. The table has about 1.1 million clones, 70% to 80% seen once; the top ten hold around 0.6%. Study conclusions and caveats: Measured sharing among donors was expected to vary with sequencing depth.

This receptor was identified in a man aged 18 to 30 in good health. Some clones in this sample may be carry-over from other donors' samples. The rearrangement links TRBV27 to TRBJ2-2, with D tentatively TRBD2 (7 bases). The sample was memory CD4+ T cells from PBMCs. As for subset: CD45RA-negative fraction. This chain's CDR3 is CASRELSGGPGELFF. Here the CDR3 DNA reads TGTGCCAGCCGAGAACTTTCCGGGGGGCCCGGGGAGCTGTTTTTT.